Presented here are 31 T cell receptor beta chains from one specimen sequenced in a study of T cell repertoires in cytomegalovirus infection. Their target antigens are unknown. From the reads, TCRdb called clonotypes with MiXCR, one entry per CDR3 protein. The data contain 700,000 to 900,000 distinct CDR3 sequences, 29% of them seen just once; the ten biggest clones take up around 13%. The sample here was cultured CD8+ T cells from PBMCs, taken from culture after CMV antigen stimulation. These receptors all stem from a human donor in good health (CMV status not recorded). Some clones in this sample may be carry-over from other donors' samples.

The chain uses TRBV4-1 and TRBJ2-5, with D maybe TRBD2 (7 bases). Germline CDR1 MGHRA, CDR2 YSYEKL. V was shortened by 2 bases and J by 6 bases, with 25 bases between the two germline ends. The CDR3 length is 18 residues. The CDR3 nucleotides read TGCGCCAGCAGCCAAAAGCTCAACGGGGGGCGGTTTGAGAAGACCCAGTACTTC. It codes for CASSQKLNGGRFEKTQYF.

This clonotype has a count of ten or more. V and J are TRBV6-5 and TRBJ1-1, with D tentatively TRBD1 (5 bases). CDR1 is MNHEY, CDR2 SVGAGI, per germline. The CDR3 is made up of 17 amino acids. V was shortened by 0 bases and J by 5 bases, with 19 bases between the two germline ends. The CDR3 region is CASSYSTLEGWGTEAFF. In DNA form, the CDR3 reads TGTGCCAGCAGTTACTCGACCTTGGAGGGTTGGGGGACTGAAGCTTTCTTT.

This chain links TRBV11-3 with TRBJ2-1, with D perhaps TRBD1 (5 bases). This CDR3 comprises 17 residues. Germline V lookup: CDR1 SGHNT, CDR2 YENEEA. V lost 3 bases and J lost 3, with 18 bases in between. The DNA of the CDR3 is TGTGCCAGCAGCTTTTCCCAGGGCTTATCCTTCTACAATGAGCAGTTCTTC. Protein: CASSFSQGLSFYNEQFF.

The chain links TRBV6-5 to TRBJ1-1; D gene ambiguous. V was shortened by 10 bases and J by 4 bases, with 10 bases between the two germline ends. The CDR3 has 11 residues. Looked up from germline, CDR1 is MNHEY and CDR2 is SVGAGI. The CDR3 loop reads CATRRGTEAFF. The CDR3 bases are TGTGCCACCCGGCGGGGCACTGAAGCTTTCTTT.

V usage is TRBV28 and J usage is TRBJ2-1, with D perhaps matching TRBD1 or TRBD2 (6 bases each). With 1 base removed from V and 1 base from J, the gap between germline ends came to 26 bases. Germline assignment: CDR1 MDHEN and CDR2 SYDVKM. The CDR3 is 21 amino acids. CDR3 sequence reads: CASSLSSGLRRGPVSYNEQFF. The DNA of the CDR3 is TGTGCCAGCAGTTTATCGTCTGGGCTTCGACGGGGGCCGGTTTCCTACAATGAGCAGTTCTTC.

This chain joins TRBV19 and TRBJ2-1; either TRBD1 or TRBD2 may supply D (5 bases each). The germline CDR1 and CDR2 sequences are LNHDA and SQIVND (reference sequence). This CDR3 spans 15 amino acids. Trimming stripped 10 bases from V and 0 bases from J, with 16 bases between. The CDR3 sequence is CATDRGPSSYNEQFF. The CDR3, as DNA: TGTGCCACCGACCGGGGCCCGAGCTCCTACAATGAGCAGTTCTTC. The full variable domain, rest sourced from reference TRBV19 and TRBJ2-1, is DGGITQSPKYLFRKEGQNVTLSCEQNLNHDAMYWYRQDPGQGLRLIYYSQIVNDFQKGDIAEGYSVSREKKESFPLTVTSAQKNPTAFYLCATDRGPSSYNEQFFGPGTRLTVL.

This chain joins TRBV15 and TRBJ2-7, with D perhaps matching TRBD1 (6 bases). V was clipped by 0 bases and J by 6 bases, with 9 bases between them. This CDR3 spans 13 amino acids. CDR1 and CDR2 from the germline V gene are LNHNV and YYDKDF (reference sequence). The CDR3 sequence: CATSRDGGSEQYF. The CDR3 nucleotides are TGTGCCACCAGCAGAGATGGGGGCTCCGAGCAGTACTTC.

Details on this clonotype: Relative to the germline gene, one junction end is altered; a read error may explain this. V is TRBV20-1 and J is TRBJ2-3; 8 nucleotides match TRBD2. Germline V gene lookup returns CDR1 DFQATT and CDR2 SNEGSKA (reference sequence). The CDR3 runs to 16 residues. CDR3 region: CSARGRGGADTDTQYF. The CDR3 bases are TGCAGTGCCAGAGGACGGGGGGGAGCGGACACAGATACGCAGTATTTT.

This clonotype was counted a few times. The gene calls are TRBV27 and TRBJ2-3, with 11 bases identical to TRBD2. This CDR3 spans 15 amino acids. V trimming: 6 bases; J trimming: 6 bases; junction bases outside the gene matches: 8. Germline V gene sequence: CDR1 MNHEY, CDR2 SMNVEV (reference sequence). The CDR3 DNA sequence: TGTGCCAGCAGAATAGCGGGGGGGCGTGAGGATACGCAGTATTTT. Its protein product is CASRIAGGREDTQYF.

Only a few counts were recorded for this clonotype. V and J are TRBV5-1 and TRBJ1-1, with D possibly matching TRBD1 (5 bases). This CDR3 has 14 amino acids. Germline values: CDR1 SGHRS, CDR2 YFSETQ. Trimming removed 0 bases at V and 3 bases at J, with 9 bases between. The CDR3 sequence: CASSLGTLYTEAFF. In nucleotides, the CDR3 is TGCGCCAGCAGCTTGGGGACATTATACACTGAAGCTTTCTTT.

This clonotype was found once. The rearrangement joins TRBV2 to TRBJ1-1; D perhaps matches TRBD1 (6 bases). V was pared by 2 bases and J by 0 bases, with 10 bases between. The germline CDR1 and CDR2 sequences are SNHLY and FYNNEI. The CDR3 extends over 15 amino acids. The CDR3 DNA follows: TGTGCCAGCAGTGAACCAGGGGACATGAACACTGAAGCTTTCTTT. Translated: CASSEPGDMNTEAFF.

This chain links TRBV15 with TRBJ2-1, with TRBD2 as a possible D gene (5 bases). Trimming took 2 bases from V and 8 from J, leaving 7 bases between them. The CDR3 has 12 amino acids. Germline V lookup: CDR1 LNHNV, CDR2 YYDKDF (reference sequence). CDR3 sequence (DNA): TGTGCCACCAGCAGACTGGAGGATGAGCAGTTCTTC. Amino acid sequence: CATSRLEDEQFF.

The chain carries TRBV5-3 and TRBJ1-1; 7 bases match TRBD1. TRBV5-3 is flagged as an ORF with uncertain function. The CDR3 has 17 residues. V dropped 8 bases and J dropped 0; count of bases not matched to a gene: 16. As DNA, the CDR3 is TGTGCCAGCCGGCCGAAAGAACGGACAGGAATGAACACTGAAGCTTTCTTT. Its translation: CASRPKERTGMNTEAFF.

This chain joins TRBV7-9 and TRBJ2-7; 7 bases line up with TRBD1. CDR1 and CDR2 (germline): SEHNR, FQNEAQ (reference sequence). CDR3 length: 14 residues. With 3 bases clipped from V and 2 bases from J, the junction kept 4 bases outside the gene matches. The CDR3 DNA sequence: TGTGCCAGCAGCTTCGGGACAGTCCCCTACGAGCAGTACTTC. This codes for CASSFGTVPYEQYF.

The V gene is TRBV2, the J gene TRBJ2-7; TRBD2 is a possible D gene (5 bases). V was trimmed by 7 bases and J by 1 base, leaving 8 bases between them. There are 12 residues in the CDR3. In germline, CDR1 is SNHLY, CDR2 FYNNEI. For the CDR3, the DNA is TGTGCCAGCAAGGGCGGGTCCTACGAGCAGTACGTC. It translates to CASKGGSYEQYV.

This clonotype was observed a handful of times. J is TRBJ2-7 and V is TRBV7-9; D unresolved. CDR3 length: 14 residues. The V end was cut by 4 bases, the J end by 2 bases, with 12 bases between. Germline V gene data show CDR1 as SEHNR and CDR2 as FQNEAQ (reference sequence). CDR3 nucleotide sequence: TGTGCCAGCAGCTCCCTGGACGGTACCTACGAGCAGTACTTC. Protein: CASSSLDGTYEQYF.

This clonotype was observed once. V gene TRBV19 combines with J gene TRBJ1-1, with D uncertain. Trimming left V 7 bases short and J 4 bases short, with 7 bases between. CDR3 length: 11 amino acids. Germline CDR1 LNHDA, CDR2 SQIVND (reference sequence). For the CDR3, the DNA is TGTGCCAGTATTTTCGGCACTGAAGCTTTCTTT. Its protein is CASIFGTEAFF.

The chain's CDR3 is CASTQPGDRGWANVLTF. CDR3 coding DNA: TGTGCCAGCACCCAGCCCGGGGACAGGGGCTGGGCCAACGTCCTGACTTTC. The chain has TRBV6-2 or TRBV6-3 and TRBJ2-6; TRBD1 agrees at 10 bases. V dropped 7 bases and J dropped 5; count of bases not matched to a gene: 11. Germline CDR1 reads MNHEY; CDR2 reads SVGEGT. The CDR3 extends over 17 amino acids.

The genes are TRBV15 and TRBJ1-2; D might be TRBD1 (6 bases). Trimming removed 3 bases at V and 4 bases at J, with 9 bases between. The CDR3 is 13 residues long. Germline V gene data show CDR1 as LNHNV and CDR2 as YYDKDF (reference sequence). The CDR3 DNA sequence: TGTGCCACCAGCAGTGGGGGCTTCTATGGCTACACCTTC. Encoded protein: CATSSGGFYGYTF.

This clonotype was seen a few times. This sequence joins TRBV7-6 and TRBJ1-2, with a tentative D call TRBD1 (5 bases). The CDR3 is 16 amino acids. The V gene lost 1 base and the J gene lost 4 bases, with 16 bases spanning the gap. CDR1 and CDR2 (germline): SGHVS, FNYEAQ. The CDR3 bases are TGTGCCAGCAGCTTAGGCAAGGGGCCCCTAATCTATGGCTACACCTTC. Translation: CASSLGKGPLIYGYTF.

CDR3 sequence reads: CSVETNTGELFF. Here the CDR3 DNA reads TGCAGCGTTGAGACGAACACCGGGGAGCTGTTTTTT. The J gene is TRBJ2-2, the V gene TRBV29-1; D is unclear. Germline V CDR1 and CDR2: SQVTM, ANQGSEA. V lost 3 bases and J 0 bases, leaving 2 bases between the germline ends. The CDR3 length is 12 residues.

The V gene is TRBV6-1, the J gene TRBJ1-1; TRBD1 aligns across 7 bases. The V and J ends lost 8 bases and 5 bases, in that order; junction bases with no gene match: 8. Germline CDR1 is MNHNS and CDR2 is SASEGT. This CDR3 contains 13 residues. The CDR3 here is CASGPRDRTEAFF. The CDR3 bases are TGTGCCAGCGGTCCCCGGGACAGAACTGAAGCTTTCTTT.

V gene TRBV3-1 combines with J gene TRBJ2-3; TRBD2 agrees at 9 bases. J was trimmed by 0 bases and V by 4 bases; bases with no gene match: 14. The length of the CDR3 is 19 residues. The V gene's germline CDR1 is LGHDT and CDR2 YNNKEL (reference sequence). The CDR3 loop reads CASSPPGGSGGTSTDTQYF. CDR3 in DNA: TGTGCCAGCAGCCCCCCAGGGGGTAGCGGGGGAACTAGCACAGATACGCAGTATTTT.

This rearrangement joins TRBV5-4 to TRBJ2-3; possibly TRBD1 for D (5 bases). CDR3 size: 11 residues. Germline values: CDR1 SGHNT, CDR2 YYREEE (reference sequence). V lost 1 base and J lost 15, with 12 bases in between. The CDR3 DNA sequence: TGTGCCAGCAGCTTGTCGACAGCGAAATATTTT. It specifies CASSLSTAKYF.

The chain combines TRBV7-8 with TRBJ1-2; the D is unclear. V was shortened by 0 bases and J by 3 bases, with 11 bases between the two germline ends. The CDR3 has 15 residues. CDR1 is SGHVS, CDR2 FQNEAQ, per germline. DNA of the CDR3: TGTGCCAGCAGCTTAGCCTCGGTTGGGGACTATGGCTACACCTTC. Its protein product is CASSLASVGDYGYTF.

This clonotype was seen more than once but under ten times. This chain connects TRBV7-9 to TRBJ2-2, with TRBD1 matching 11 bases. The germline V gene encodes CDR1 SEHNR and CDR2 FQNEAQ (reference sequence). Unmatched junction bases numbered 9, after V lost 5 bases and J lost 4 bases. The CDR3 totals 17 residues. The CDR3 DNA follows: TGTGCCAGCAGCGTTACCTGGGACAGGGGGACCACCGGGGAGCTGTTTTTT. It encodes CASSVTWDRGTTGELFF.

In this sample, this clonotype turned up many times. CDR3 DNA sequence: TGTGCCAGCAGTTACTCGAAGCAGGGTTCGCCTCCCTACGAGCAGTACGTC. Its translation is CASSYSKQGSPPYEQYV. This sequence joins TRBV6-2 or TRBV6-3 and TRBJ2-7, with D possibly being TRBD1 (5 bases). Trimming took off 0 bases at V and 2 bases at J, with 17 bases between the two ends. The length of the CDR3 is 17 residues. Germline V lookup: CDR1 MNHEY, CDR2 SVGEGT.

This chain uses TRBV2 with TRBJ2-3, with D perhaps given as TRBD1 or TRBD2 (5 bases each). This CDR3 spans 14 amino acids. CDR1 and CDR2 (germline): SNHLY, FYNNEI. Trimming pared 9 bases from V and 1 base from J, leaving 14 bases between. CDR3 protein: CARSGTDGTDTQYF. As DNA, the CDR3 is TGTGCCAGGTCCGGGACGGACGGCACAGATACGCAGTATTTT.

This clonotype was seen only a few times. The chain combines TRBV7-9 with TRBJ1-2; 7 nucleotides align to TRBD1. The J segment lost 0 bases and the V segment lost 5 bases, leaving 6 bases of the junction unmatched. The CDR3 is made up of 15 amino acids. The germline V gene encodes CDR1 SEHNR and CDR2 FQNEAQ (reference sequence). In nucleotides, the CDR3 is TGTGCCAGCAGCCCACTGGGACAGCCTAACTATGGCTACACCTTC. This translates into CASSPLGQPNYGYTF.

The chain links TRBV5-1 to TRBJ2-7; 10 nucleotides agree with TRBD1. The length of the CDR3 is 15 residues. V was pared by 4 bases and J by 1 base, with 5 bases of the junction left unmatched. Germline loops: CDR1 SGHRS, CDR2 YFSETQ. As DNA, the CDR3 is TGCGCCAGCAGCGCGGGACAGGGGTCATCCTACGAGCAGTACGTC. Its protein product is CASSAGQGSSYEQYV.

The J gene is TRBJ2-5, the V gene TRBV27; D uncertain. V lost 3 bases and J 2 bases, leaving 7 bases between the germline ends. Germline V CDR1 and CDR2: MNHEY, SMNVEV (reference sequence). The CDR3 sequence is 13 residues long. The CDR3 spells CASSLWQQETQYF. The CDR3 nucleotides read TGTGCCAGCAGTTTGTGGCAGCAAGAGACCCAGTACTTC.